The 7 T cell receptor beta chains in this list originate from one sample, sequenced in a study of spatial heterogeneity in lung cancer. TCRdb reprocessed the 5' RACE reads via MiXCR and lists one record per CDR3 protein. This table holds 10,000 to 15,000 distinct CDR3 sequences, about 3.9% found once. Documented time point: sample taken at primary tumor resection. Whole RNA came from tumor, nontumor lung or frozen PBMC and was sequenced without being sorted. Sample: PBMCs, taken at surgery. The receptors come from a male donor with early-stage non-small cell lung cancer.

A remark on this clonotype: Being off target in a library aimed at alpha chains, this beta chain has a size of little meaning. The chain couples TRBV7-2 to TRBJ1-3; D may be TRBD1 (6 bases). Trimming pared 5 bases from V and 5 bases from J, leaving 7 bases between. The CDR3 length is 12 residues. Germline V gene data show CDR1 as SGHTA and CDR2 as FQGNSA. CDR3 DNA: TGTGCCAGCAGCGACAGGCGAAACACCATATATTTT. Its protein product is CASSDRRNTIYF.

This clonotype was counted ten times or more. Because the library targeted alpha chains, this beta chain is an off-target read whose size means little. The chain recombines TRBV7-2 with TRBJ1-4; D not certain. The CDR3 spans 13 residues. The V gene lost 8 bases and the J gene lost 8 bases, with 15 bases spanning the gap. CDR1 is SGHTA, CDR2 FQGNSA, per germline. In DNA, the CDR3 is TGTGCCAGCGGACGGGAAACCTACGAAAAACTGTTTTTT. Residues: CASGRETYEKLFF.

This clonotype was recorded many times. This beta chain lies outside the target of a library built for alpha chains; its clone size means little. The V call is TRBV19, the J call TRBJ2-1, with D tentatively TRBD1 or TRBD2 (6 bases each). The CDR3 contains 15 residues. The germline gives CDR1 LNHDA, CDR2 SQIVND (reference sequence). V lost 3 bases and J lost 0, with 9 bases in between. CDR3 sequence reads: CASSMGGSSYNEQFF. The CDR3 DNA reads as TGTGCCAGTAGTATGGGGGGCAGCTCCTACAATGAGCAGTTCTTC.

In this sample, this clonotype turned up many times. In a library made to pick up alpha chains, this beta chain is a stray read with a size that means little. The chain links TRBV3-1 to TRBJ2-1; weak D call: TRBD1 (5 bases). The CDR3 is 19 residues long. Germline loops: CDR1 LGHDT, CDR2 YNNKEL (reference sequence). V lost 1 base to trimming and J lost 0 bases, with 19 bases between them. The DNA of the CDR3 is TGTGCCAGCAGCCAAGCCCGAGGTGACAGAGCCTACTCCTACAATGAGCAGTTCTTC. It encodes CASSQARGDRAYSYNEQFF.

This clonotype appeared many times. Since it is a stray read in a library aimed at alpha chains, this beta chain has a size that is not meaningful. The CDR3 region has the DNA TGCAGCACCACCGGGAGGAGCTCCTACAATGAGCAGTTCTTC. Translated, it gives CSTTGRSSYNEQFF. The chain employs TRBV29-1 and TRBJ2-1, with 7 bases that match TRBD2. V was clipped by 8 bases and J by 0 bases; unmatched bases: 7. The CDR3 runs 14 residues. Germline-derived CDR1 and CDR2 are SQVTM and ANQGSEA.

Regarding this clonotype: As an off-target read in a library built for alpha chains, this beta chain has a frequency of little significance. The chain couples TRBV6-2 or TRBV6-3 to TRBJ1-2; no definite D call. CDR1 and CDR2 from the germline V gene are MNHEY and SVGEGT. Trimming shortened V by 8 bases and J by 3 bases, and 13 bases separated the two germline ends. CDR3 length equals 13 residues. The CDR3 nucleotides are TGTGCCAGCCAACAAGGAGGCGACTATGGCTACACCTTC. Translating it yields CASQQGGDYGYTF.

This clonotype was counted many times. This beta chain is an off-target read within a library intended for alpha chains, so its frequency means little. This chain connects TRBV7-2 to TRBJ1-3; no reliable D call. Germline CDR1 and CDR2: SGHTA and FQGNSA. Deletions cut 5 bases from V and 0 bases from J, with 8 bases between. This CDR3 comprises 14 residues. The CDR3: CASSPIHSGNTIYF. The CDR3 nucleotides read TGTGCCAGCAGCCCCATTCACTCTGGAAACACCATATATTTT. Filled out from reference TRBV7-2 and TRBJ1-3, the complete variable domain reads GAGVSQSPSNKVTEKGKDVELRCDPISGHTALYWYRQSLGQGLEFLIYFQGNSAPDKSGLPSDRFSAERTGGSVSTLTIQRTQQEDSAVYLCASSPIHSGNTIYFGEGSWLTVV.